Following are 8 T cell receptor beta chains from one sample sequenced in a study of blood T cell repertoires in COVID-19. Repertoires were generated with immunoSEQ multiplex PCR, while TCRdb's copy carries only in-frame clones and drops some. The data contain 110,000 to 150,000 clones, around 80% of them seen just once; the ten biggest clones take up approximately 3.6%. The material sequenced was peripheral blood. These receptors were collected from a man in his sixties with acute or convalescent COVID-19.

The chain employs TRBV19 and TRBJ1-1; D gene ambiguous. CDR3 size: 14 residues. The V end was cut by 2 bases, the J end by 1 base, with 8 bases between. The V gene's germline CDR1 is LNHDA and CDR2 SQIVND (reference sequence). In DNA, the CDR3 is TGTGCCAGTAGTATAATGGGCAGGAACACTGAAGCTTTCTTT. Amino acid sequence: CASSIMGRNTEAFF. Filled out from reference TRBV19 and TRBJ1-1, the complete variable domain reads DGGITQSPKYLFRKEGQNVTLSCEQNLNHDAMYWYRQDPGQGLRLIYYSQIVNDFQKGDIAEGYSVSREKKESFPLTVTSAQKNPTAFYLCASSIMGRNTEAFFGQGTRLTVV.

The chain couples TRBV7-9 to TRBJ2-5; weak D call: TRBD1 (6 bases). This CDR3 comprises 14 residues. The V gene's germline CDR1 is SEHNR and CDR2 FQNEAQ (reference sequence). Trimming took off 5 bases at V and 2 bases at J, with 12 bases between the two ends. The CDR3 loop is CASSPGQRQETQYF. CDR3 nucleotide sequence: TGTGCCAGCAGCCCCGGACAGAGACAAGAGACCCAGTACTTC.

This clone was seen only once. This chain uses TRBV28 with TRBJ1-6; maybe TRBD1 (5 bases). The germline gives CDR1 MDHEN, CDR2 SYDVKM. Trimming left V 10 bases short and J 0 bases short, with 13 bases between. This CDR3 has 15 amino acids. The CDR3 bases are TGTGCCACCTCCGGGGGAAGCTCCTATAATTCACCCCTCCACTTT. Amino acids: CATSGGSSYNSPLHF.

The chain employs TRBV5-1 and TRBJ2-3; D call uncertain. Trimming shortened V by 4 bases and J by 3 bases, and 12 bases separated the two germline ends. CDR1 is SGHRS, CDR2 YFSETQ, per germline. CDR3 size: 14 residues. CDR3 DNA: TGCGCCAGCAGCCGTGTGGCCCAGACAGATACGCAGTATTTT. Protein: CASSRVAQTDTQYF.

The chain couples TRBV19 to TRBJ1-1, with D maybe TRBD1 (5 bases). The CDR3 sequence is 14 residues long. V lost 1 base and J lost 2, with 8 bases in between. Germline CDR1 is LNHDA and CDR2 is SQIVND (reference sequence). Here the CDR3 DNA reads TGTGCCAGTAGTATAGGGGGGGTAAACACTGAAGCTTTCTTT. Translating gives CASSIGGVNTEAFF.

A word on this clone: This same CDR3 is encoded by further DNA sequences in the sample. The chain uses TRBV19 and TRBJ2-7, with TRBD1 matching 10 bases. V lost 7 bases, J lost 3 bases, and 6 bases stayed unmatched. The CDR3 contains 14 residues. Germline CDR1 LNHDA, CDR2 SQIVND (reference sequence). For the CDR3, the DNA is TGTGCCAGTACCCCGACAGGGGGCATCTACGAGCAGTACTTC. This gives the protein CASTPTGGIYEQYF.

The chain combines TRBV6-2 or TRBV6-3 with TRBJ2-7, with TRBD1 identical over 7 bases. With V trimmed by 5 bases and J by 0 bases, 7 bases remained unmatched. CDR1 is MNHEY and CDR2 is SVGEGT in the germline V gene. CDR3 length: 15 residues. The CDR3 here is CASSDRQGFSYEQYF. The CDR3 DNA is TGTGCCAGCAGTGATAGACAGGGATTCTCCTACGAGCAGTACTTC.

The chain couples TRBV5-5 to TRBJ2-7, with D possibly TRBD1 on 5 matching bases. The CDR3 is 15 residues long. From germline, CDR1 is SGHKS and CDR2 YYEKEE (reference sequence). The V end lost 1 base, the J end lost 2 bases, and 13 bases lay between the germline ends. The CDR3, as DNA: TGTGCCAGCAGCTTGATGGCTAGGGGAACCTACGAGCAGTACTTC. The encoded protein is CASSLMARGTYEQYF.